These T cell receptor beta chains were read from a single sample in a study of CD8 T cells in ankylosing spondylitis. Each CDR3 protein is one row after TCRdb ran MiXCR on the 5' RACE reads. Here the sample spans 50,000 to 75,000 distinct CDR3 sequences, 6.2% being singletons. The sequencing input was synovial fluid, either unsorted or a sorted T cell fraction (not recorded which). The receptors were sampled from a male donor with ankylosing spondylitis. The conserved cysteine and the conserved F or W are not part of the CDR3 here. Fields, in order: V gene, CDR3 length, J gene, CDR3 protein.

V: TRBV29-1
length: 12
J: TRBJ2-1
CDR3: SAQAGGGSNEQF

V: TRBV20-1
length: 13
J: TRBJ2-1
CDR3: SARAGTSRTNEQF

V: TRBV20-1
length: 8
J: TRBJ2-4
CDR3: SAEQNIQY

V: TRBV11-1
length: 13
J: TRBJ2-4
CDR3: ASSSSGEAKNIQY

V: TRBV14
length: 11
J: TRBJ2-7
CDR3: ASSQEMDSEQY

V: TRBV20-1
length: 10
J: TRBJ1-4
CDR3: SARAGSEKLF

V: TRBV5-1
length: 17
J: TRBJ1-1
CDR3: ASSTGTGSGVARSTEAF

V: TRBV4-1
length: 14
J: TRBJ2-7
CDR3: ASSQGRSGRAYEQY

V: TRBV7-2
length: 10
J: TRBJ1-5
CDR3: ASSTGGQPQH

V: TRBV5-6
length: 13
J: TRBJ2-4
CDR3: ASSFRDTDKNIQY

V: TRBV6-5
length: 10
J: TRBJ2-2
CDR3: ASQDDTGELF

V: TRBV20-1
length: 11
J: TRBJ2-5
CDR3: SAHGQLGETQY

V: TRBV6-1
length: 11
J: TRBJ1-1
CDR3: ASHPDPGSEAF

V: TRBV5-1
length: 13
J: TRBJ2-1
CDR3: ASSLPTSPLNEQF

V: TRBV28
length: 13
J: TRBJ2-7
CDR3: ASSQSLILQGEQY

V: TRBV7-7
length: 16
J: TRBJ2-1
CDR3: ASSLTPFTSGRAREQF

V: TRBV7-2
length: 11
J: TRBJ1-5
CDR3: ASSSAYYQPQH

V: TRBV29-1
length: 14
J: TRBJ2-1
CDR3: SVVNLAGGPKNEQF

V: TRBV28
length: 10
J: TRBJ1-5
CDR3: ASYRVGQPQH

V: TRBV20-1
length: 13
J: TRBJ2-6
CDR3: GGRGPLSGANVLT

V: TRBV27
length: 15
J: TRBJ1-2
CDR3: ASSPSSTVSTLYGYT

V: TRBV20-1
length: 14
J: TRBJ2-7
CDR3: SARDPASGRSDEQY

V: TRBV18
length: 12
J: TRBJ1-5
CDR3: ASSSYPGDQPQH

V: TRBV12-3/TRBV12-4
length: 11
J: TRBJ2-4
CDR3: ASSLADITLQY

V: TRBV7-2
length: 13
J: TRBJ2-7
CDR3: ASSPTRNRPYEQY

V: TRBV5-1
length: 12
J: TRBJ2-2
CDR3: ASSRDRNTGELF

V: TRBV20-1
length: 10
J: TRBJ2-7
CDR3: SARVSGSEQY

V: TRBV5-1
length: 13
J: TRBJ2-3
CDR3: ASSLSGRADHTQY

V: TRBV18
length: 16
J: TRBJ2-2
CDR3: ASSPISSGRPDTGELF